Presented here are 27 T cell receptor beta chains from one specimen sequenced in a study of spatial heterogeneity in lung cancer. As to time point: blood at routine non-recurrence follow-up after resection. Sequencing of whole RNA from tumor, nontumor lung or frozen PBMC involved no sorting. MiXCR was run by TCRdb on the 5' RACE reads, yielding one entry per CDR3 protein. This sample has roughly 120,000 distinct CDR3 sequences, with 12% found just once. Material: PBMCs, obtained at follow-up. The receptors originated from a male donor with early-stage non-small cell lung cancer.

The gene calls are TRBV11-1 and TRBJ2-3, with D possibly called TRBD1 or TRBD2 (6 bases each). The CDR3 has 13 residues. Per the germline V gene, CDR1 is SGHAT and CDR2 is FQDESV (reference sequence). The germline V and J ends were trimmed by 1 base and 8 bases, with 10 bases remaining between them. Here the CDR3 reads CASSLDGGPTQYF. The CDR3 DNA sequence: TGTGCCAGCAGCTTAGACGGGGGCCCTACGCAGTATTTT. Drawing the rest from reference TRBV11-1 and TRBJ2-3, the complete variable domain is EAEVAQSPRYKITEKSQAVAFWCDPISGHATLYWYRQILGQGPELLVQFQDESVVDDSQLPKDRFSAERLKGVDSTLKIQPAELGDSAMYLCASSLDGGPTQYFGPGTRLTVL.

Ten or more counts support this clonotype. V gene TRBV11-2 combines with J gene TRBJ2-2; tentative D call: TRBD1 (5 bases). Trimming left V 1 base short and J 7 bases short, with 13 bases between. Per germline, CDR1 SGHAT and CDR2 FQNNGV. The CDR3 consists of 15 residues. CDR3 nucleotides: TGTGCCAGCAGCTTAGTAACAGGTTTCAGCGGGGAGCTGTTTTTT. Its protein is CASSLVTGFSGELFF. The variable domain in full, with the rest retrieved from reference TRBV11-2 and TRBJ2-2, is EAGVAQSPRYKIIEKRQSVAFWCNPISGHATLYWYQQILGQGPKLLIQFQNNGVVDDSQLPKDRFSAERLKGVDSTLKIQPAKLEDSAVYLCASSLVTGFSGELFFGEGSRLTVL.

This chain uses TRBV5-6 with TRBJ2-3, with 8 bases aligning to TRBD2. Trimming removed 3 bases from V and 4 bases from J; junction bases left unmatched: 16. The length of the CDR3 is 18 residues. Germline lookup yields CDR1 SGHDT and CDR2 YYEEEE. In DNA, the CDR3 is TGTGCCAGCAGCTCAAGGGGCGGGGGGCCCTCCTCCGCAGATACGCAGTATTTT. This gives the protein CASSSRGGGPSSADTQYF.

The genes are TRBV7-2 and TRBJ2-1; D gene uncertain. Trimming cost V 3 bases and J 5 bases, with 8 bases left between them. Germline assignment: CDR1 SGHTA and CDR2 FQGNSA. CDR3 length: 13 residues. This CDR3 reads CASSFGAHNEQFF. The CDR3 DNA reads as TGTGCCAGCAGCTTTGGTGCTCACAATGAGCAGTTCTTC. The variable domain in full, with the rest retrieved from reference TRBV7-2 and TRBJ2-1, is GAGVSQSPSNKVTEKGKDVELRCDPISGHTALYWYRQSLGQGLEFLIYFQGNSAPDKSGLPSDRFSAERTGGSVSTLTIQRTQQEDSAVYLCASSFGAHNEQFFGPGTRLTVL.

This clonotype has only a few counts. The chain recombines TRBV9 with TRBJ2-1, with TRBD2 matching over 12 bases. CDR1 is SGDLS, CDR2 YYNGEE, per germline. The CDR3 has 14 amino acids. V gave up 6 bases and J gave up 12 bases; unmatched junction bases: 10. CDR3 residues: CASTPRTSGVSQFF. The CDR3 DNA is TGTGCCAGCACCCCTCGGACTAGCGGGGTATCGCAGTTCTTC.

This clonotype has just a few counts. This chain uses TRBV18 with TRBJ1-2; no reliable D call. Germline V CDR1 and CDR2: KGHSH, LQKENI. This CDR3 has 12 amino acids. V gave up 0 bases and J gave up 7 bases, with 6 bases separating them. CDR3 nucleotide sequence: TGTGCCAGCTCACCACCGGCAGGTGGCTACACCTTC. This encodes CASSPPAGGYTF.

The sample holds a few counts of this clonotype. The rearrangement joins TRBV12-3 or TRBV12-4 to TRBJ2-2; tentative D call: TRBD2 (6 bases). CDR3 length equals 15 residues. Between the trimmed V and J ends, which lost 2 bases and 2 bases, there was a span of 9 bases. In DNA, the CDR3 is TGTGCCAGCAGTTTACTCGGGGGTAACACCGGGGAGCTGTTTTTT. It codes for CASSLLGGNTGELFF.

This clonotype has ten or more counts. The chain couples TRBV27 to TRBJ1-6; 10 bases are a match to TRBD1. CDR1 is MNHEY, CDR2 SMNVEV, per germline (reference sequence). The CDR3 loop spans 16 amino acids. V shed 5 bases and J 5 bases; nucleotides not matched to a gene: 6. CDR3 residues: CASSRGTGVDNSPLHF. CDR3 coding DNA: TGTGCCAGCAGTAGGGGGACAGGGGTCGATAATTCACCCCTCCACTTT.

In its sample, this clonotype was seen a few times. Mismatch with germline at one junction end may stem from a read error. The V call is TRBV12-3 or TRBV12-4, the J call TRBJ2-5, with D unresolved. CDR3 length equals 16 residues. The CDR3 nucleotides are TGTGCCAGCAGTTTAGAGGCAGGCCCCGTACAAGTGACCCAGTACTTC. Amino acids: CASSLEAGPVQVTQYF.

The V and J genes are TRBV20-1 and TRBJ1-5; D is possibly TRBD1 (5 bases). CDR3 length equals 18 residues. V was cut by 5 bases and J by 1 base, with 24 bases left in between. Germline CDR1 reads DFQATT; CDR2 reads SNEGSKA (reference sequence). Here the CDR3 DNA reads TGCAGTGCTCCAAAGCCGGGACCGGGGCTCATGAGCAATCAGCCCCAGCATTTT. Amino acid sequence: CSAPKPGPGLMSNQPQHF.

There are a few counts of this clonotype. The genes are TRBV28 and TRBJ2-7, with 11 bases fitting TRBD1. V trimming: 5 bases; J trimming: 3 bases; junction bases outside the gene matches: 3. The CDR3 extends over 14 amino acids. The germline V gene encodes CDR1 MDHEN and CDR2 SYDVKM. The CDR3 bases are TGTGCCAGCAGTGTGGACAGGGGGCTCTACGAGCAGTACTTC. The encoded protein is CASSVDRGLYEQYF.

This clonotype was seen only a few times. The chain uses TRBV18 and TRBJ1-1; possibly TRBD1 for D (5 bases). The CDR3 runs 14 residues. The germline CDR1 and CDR2 sequences are KGHSH and LQKENI. Trimming took 3 bases from V and 12 from J, leaving 20 bases between them. For the CDR3, the DNA is TGTGCCAGCTCACCCGGGGAAGGTGGCAGGGTAACTTTCTTT. Translating it yields CASSPGEGGRVTFF. Supplemented by reference TRBV18 and TRBJ1-1, the full variable domain reads NAGVMQNPRHLVRRRGQEARLRCSPMKGHSHVYWYRQLPEEGLKFMVYLQKENIIDESGMPKERFSAEFPKEGPSILRIQQVVRGDSAAYFCASSPGEGGRVTFFGQGTRLTVV.

The sample holds many counts of this clonotype. The chain has TRBV11-2 and TRBJ1-2; no definite D call. CDR3 length: 14 amino acids. The V end lost 6 bases, the J end lost 4 bases, and 15 bases lay between the germline ends. Looked up from germline, CDR1 is SGHAT and CDR2 is FQNNGV. CDR3 amino acids: CASRPLSRGYGYTF. CDR3 in DNA: TGTGCCAGCAGGCCATTATCTCGGGGCTATGGCTACACCTTC.

This clonotype has ten or more counts. The genes are TRBV4-2 and TRBJ2-1; D is ambiguous. V was trimmed by 4 bases and J by 9 bases, leaving 10 bases between them. CDR1 is LGHNA and CDR2 is YNFKEQ in the germline V gene. The CDR3 loop spans 12 amino acids. The chain's CDR3 is CASSLQSPEQFF. The DNA of the CDR3 is TGTGCCAGCAGCCTCCAGTCTCCTGAGCAGTTCTTC.

A few counts support this clonotype. This sequence joins TRBV6-1 and TRBJ2-1, with a tentative D call TRBD1 (5 bases). Between the trimmed V and J ends, which lost 0 bases and 8 bases, there was a span of 5 bases. The CDR3 is 12 amino acids. Germline-derived CDR1 and CDR2 are MNHNS and SASEGT. CDR3 DNA sequence: TGTGCCAGCAGTGAAGCGGGGCATGAGCAGTTCTTC. It is translated as CASSEAGHEQFF.

The chain couples TRBV10-3 to TRBJ1-2; a possible D gene is TRBD1 (5 bases). Trimming removed 5 bases from V and 0 bases from J, with 13 bases in between. Germline CDR1 ENHRY, CDR2 SYGVKD. The CDR3 totals 15 residues. CDR3 protein: CAISSDSTSNYGYTF. CDR3 coding DNA: TGTGCCATCAGTTCAGACAGCACTTCTAACTATGGCTACACCTTC.

The gene calls are TRBV27 and TRBJ2-1, with a possible D match to TRBD1 (6 bases). The CDR3 runs 12 residues. Germline V gene data show CDR1 as MNHEY and CDR2 as SMNVEV (reference sequence). V dropped 8 bases and J dropped 2 bases, with 7 bases sitting between them. CDR3 DNA sequence: TGTGCCAGCCGGACAGCCTACAATGAGCAGTTCTTC. It codes for CASRTAYNEQFF.

At least ten counts were recorded for this clonotype. This chain links TRBV24-1 with TRBJ1-1, with TRBD1 identical over 7 bases. CDR1 and CDR2 from the germline V gene are KGHDR and SFDVKD. This CDR3 region has 13 residues. Losses at the gene ends were 9 bases for V and 1 base for J; bases not matched to a gene: 4. The CDR3, as DNA: TGTGCCACCCGTCGACAGGGGAACACTGAAGCTTTCTTT. It encodes CATRRQGNTEAFF.

V and J are TRBV2 and TRBJ1-5; D is unclear. The CDR3 is 13 amino acids. Germline CDR1 is SNHLY and CDR2 is FYNNEI. V lost 6 bases, J lost 0 bases, and 6 bases lay in between. The CDR3 DNA is TGTGCCAGCAGCGCCGATAGCAATCAGCCCCAGCATTTT. Protein: CASSADSNQPQHF. The variable domain in full, with the rest retrieved from reference TRBV2 and TRBJ1-5, is EPEVTQTPSHQVTQMGQEVILRCVPISNHLYFYWYRQILGQKVEFLVSFYNNEISEKSEIFDDQFSVERPDGSNFTLKIRSTKLEDSAMYFCASSADSNQPQHFGDGTRLSIL.

This clonotype was picked up a small number of times. For the CDR3, the DNA is TGCAGTGCTTTGGACGGACAGGGCAGAGGTCAGCCCCAGCATTTT. Its translation: CSALDGQGRGQPQHF. The V call is TRBV20-1, the J call TRBJ1-5; 8 bases are a match to TRBD1. Germline V gives CDR1 DFQATT, CDR2 SNEGSKA (reference sequence). The V and J ends lost 5 bases and 6 bases, in that order; junction bases with no gene match: 12. This CDR3 region has 15 residues.

This clonotype showed up just a few times. J is TRBJ1-2 and V is TRBV27; D uncertain. The CDR3 length is 13 residues. The V gene's germline CDR1 is MNHEY and CDR2 SMNVEV (reference sequence). V shed 7 bases and J shed 0 bases, with 9 bases lying between them. DNA of the CDR3: TGTGCCAGCAAGTTTCGCGCTAACTATGGCTACACCTTC. Protein product: CASKFRANYGYTF.

This clonotype was counted many times. This chain links TRBV5-1 with TRBJ2-1; no reliable D call. V lost 2 bases and J 4 bases, leaving 7 bases between the germline ends. The CDR3 consists of 13 residues. CDR1 and CDR2 (germline): SGHRS, YFSETQ. CDR3 region: CASSLSRYNEQFF. In nucleotides, the CDR3 is TGCGCCAGCAGCTTATCGCGGTACAATGAGCAGTTCTTC.

The rearrangement links TRBV7-2 to TRBJ2-1; no definite D call. This CDR3 spans 16 amino acids. Trimming left V 1 base short and J 8 bases short, with 18 bases between. Germline-derived CDR1 and CDR2 are SGHTA and FQGNSA. CDR3: CASSLDVRSTRDEQFF. The CDR3 DNA is TGTGCCAGCAGCTTAGATGTTAGGTCCACACGCGATGAGCAGTTCTTC.

V gene TRBV29-1 combines with J gene TRBJ1-1; TRBD1 might be the D (5 bases). This CDR3 has 12 residues. Looked up from germline, CDR1 is SQVTM and CDR2 is ANQGSEA. The V end was cut by 1 base, the J end by 9 bases, with 12 bases between. The CDR3 here is CSVEGGVGKAFF. The DNA of the CDR3 is TGCAGCGTTGAAGGAGGGGTAGGAAAAGCTTTCTTT.

This clonotype showed up many times. The rearrangement links TRBV10-3 to TRBJ2-7, with a tentative D call TRBD2 (7 bases). This CDR3 comprises 16 residues. Germline CDR1 and CDR2: ENHRY and SYGVKD. Trimming stripped 6 bases from V and 1 base from J, with 19 bases between. The CDR3 spells CAISGPQGGLSYEQYF. The CDR3 DNA sequence: TGTGCCATCAGCGGTCCACAGGGAGGGTTATCCTACGAGCAGTACTTC.

Only a few counts were recorded for this clonotype. The CDR3 DNA reads as TGCGCCAGCAGCTCCCTTCAGTCCTACGAGCAGTACTTC. It translates to CASSSLQSYEQYF. The J gene is TRBJ2-7, the V gene TRBV5-1, with unresolved D. The CDR3 is 13 residues long. V lost 3 bases, J lost 1 base, and 8 bases lay in between. Germline V gives CDR1 SGHRS, CDR2 YFSETQ.

V is TRBV14 and J is TRBJ2-5; tentatively, D is TRBD1 (6 bases). V was clipped by 4 bases and J by 7 bases, with 25 bases between them. Germline V gives CDR1 SGHDN, CDR2 FVKESK. CDR3 length: 17 amino acids. CDR3 amino acids: CASSPPGGGQIFWTQYF. DNA for the CDR3: TGTGCCAGCAGCCCCCCTGGTGGGGGCCAAATCTTCTGGACCCAGTACTTC.